This TCR beta chain was recorded in a study of Ad26.COV2.S vaccination and SARS-CoV-2 variants. This table comes from immunoSEQ multiplex PCR, and its TCRdb copy is limited to in-frame clones, with some not included. Of 200,000 to 250,000 clones listed, around 87% were seen once; the top ten hold about 10%. Trimming cost V 6 bases and J 3 bases; bases outside gene matches: 8. CDR3 size: 15 residues. Germline V lookup: CDR1 MDHEN, CDR2 SYDVKM. Treatment specified: roughly 18 received Ad26.COV2.S at low or high dose, single or two shots; about 5 received placebo; per-sample allocation not given. Sampling was performed 63 days after the first vaccine or placebo injection. The study, taken as a whole, reports: Substantial breadth in spike-specific CD8+ and CD4+ T cell responses was reportedly seen after vaccination. Placebo recipients showed lower spike-specific TCR breadth than vaccinees.

Points on this clone: Its specificity is not known.

The chain joins TRBV28 to TRBJ2-7; TRBD2 aligns across 10 bases. The sequence was obtained from a person aged 18-60 years who received the Ad26.COV2.S COVID-19 vaccine or a placebo. The sequenced sample was peripheral blood, obtained in a trial of Ad26.COV2.S vaccine versus placebo. The DNA of the CDR3 is TGTGCCAGCAGCCACGGACTAGCGGTCCTCTACGAGCAGTACTTC. Translating it yields CASSHGLAVLYEQYF. Combining the CDR3 with reference TRBV28 and TRBJ2-7 gives the whole variable domain DVKVTQSSRYLVKRTGEKVFLECVQDMDHENMFWYRQDPGLGLRLIYFSYDVKMKEKGDIPEGYSVSREKKERFSLILESASTNQTSMYLCASSHGLAVLYEQYFGPGTRLTVT.